These 10 T cell receptor beta chains were all obtained from the same sample, sequenced in a study of T cell repertoires in cytomegalovirus infection. No antigen has been identified for these receptors. MiXCR, applied by TCRdb to the reads, yields one record per CDR3 protein. Of around 430,000 distinct CDR3 sequences in the sample, approximately 42% were seen once. Source: cultured PBMCs, taken from culture after CMV antigen stimulation. These receptors came from a human donor in good health (CMV status not recorded). Some clones in this sample may be carry-over from other donors' samples.

The J gene is TRBJ1-5, the V gene TRBV19, with no clear D. V lost 1 base and J lost 4, with 8 bases in between. Germline V gene lookup returns CDR1 LNHDA and CDR2 SQIVND (reference sequence). The CDR3 is 14 residues long. The chain's CDR3 is CASSIVTANQPQHF. CDR3 DNA: TGTGCCAGTAGTATAGTTACAGCAAATCAGCCCCAGCATTTT.

This clonotype has a handful of counts. Given a much more abundant clone one base away, this may be a read error. The rearrangement links TRBV6-2 or TRBV6-3 to TRBJ1-5; D gene unclear. The CDR3 extends over 12 amino acids. The ends were cut back, 4 bases at V and 4 bases at J, with 5 bases in the middle. Germline V CDR1 and CDR2: MNHEY, SVGEGT. The CDR3 DNA reads as TGTGCCAGCAGTTTTAGAAATCAGCCCCAGCATTTT. Amino acid sequence: CASSFRNQPQHF.

This clonotype was recorded once. The rearrangement uses TRBV10-3 and TRBJ1-3; D is undetermined. Per the germline V gene, CDR1 is ENHRY and CDR2 is SYGVKD. V shed 10 bases and J shed 6 bases, with 16 bases lying between them. The CDR3 loop spans 13 amino acids. The CDR3 sequence: CATHLGELNTIYF. Written as DNA, the CDR3 is TGTGCCACTCATTTGGGCGAATTAAACACCATATATTTT.

The chain recombines TRBV20-1 with TRBJ2-7, with 7 bases identical to TRBD1. The CDR3 extends over 15 amino acids. Per the germline V gene, CDR1 is DFQATT and CDR2 is SNEGSKA (reference sequence). With 6 bases clipped from V and 7 bases from J, the junction kept 18 bases outside the gene matches. The CDR3: CSALIPGTPGGEQYF. The CDR3 DNA is TGCAGTGCCCTAATACCCGGGACCCCAGGGGGTGAGCAGTACTTC.

The rearrangement links TRBV10-1 to TRBJ2-3, with D possibly TRBD2 on 6 matching bases. In germline, CDR1 is WNHNN, CDR2 SYGVQD (reference sequence). The CDR3 is 16 residues long. V was pared by 0 bases and J by 0 bases, with 10 bases between. CDR3 DNA: TGCGCCAGCAGTGAGTCACTAGCAGCTAGCACAGATACGCAGTATTTT. It encodes CASSESLAASTDTQYF.

In this sample, this clonotype turned up a few times. The chain employs TRBV6-6 and TRBJ2-3; 9 bases are a match to TRBD1. J was trimmed by 1 base and V by 5 bases; bases with no gene match: 16. The CDR3 has 19 residues. Germline V gene data show CDR1 as MNHNY and CDR2 as SVGAGI (reference sequence). This chain's CDR3 is CASSAKSLVGTGRTDTQYF. The CDR3 DNA sequence: TGTGCCAGCAGTGCTAAGAGTCTCGTGGGGACAGGGCGCACAGATACGCAGTATTTT.

This chain joins TRBV4-2 and TRBJ2-7; tentatively, D is TRBD2 (6 bases). Per germline, CDR1 LGHNA and CDR2 YNFKEQ. Trimming took 0 bases from V and 0 from J, leaving 18 bases between them. This CDR3 has 18 amino acids. The CDR3 loop is CASSQDLGLWTDSYEQYF. The CDR3 coding sequence is TGTGCCAGCAGCCAAGATTTGGGACTTTGGACTGACTCCTACGAGCAGTACTTC.

The chain links TRBV7-2 to TRBJ2-7; 8 bases agree with TRBD2. The trim removed 5 bases at V and 5 bases at J, leaving 8 bases unmatched. This CDR3 contains 14 residues. Germline V lookup: CDR1 SGHTA, CDR2 FQGNSA. The CDR3 is CASSPGPGRDEQYF. The CDR3 nucleotides read TGTGCCAGCAGCCCCGGCCCCGGGAGGGACGAGCAGTACTTC. The entire variable domain, with the rest obtained from reference TRBV7-2 and TRBJ2-7, is as follows: GAGVSQSPSNKVTEKGKDVELRCDPISGHTALYWYRQSLGQGLEFLIYFQGNSAPDKSGLPSDRFSAERTGGSVSTLTIQRTQQEDSAVYLCASSPGPGRDEQYFGPGTRLTVT.

V usage is TRBV19 and J usage is TRBJ1-1; TRBD1 agrees at 9 bases. The CDR3 is 15 residues long. CDR1 and CDR2 (germline): LNHDA, SQIVND (reference sequence). Trimming took 10 bases from V and 3 from J; bases not matched to a gene: 12. In DNA form, the CDR3 reads TGTGCCACCATATTTGCGGGGACAGGGTACACTGAAGCTTTCTTT. Residues: CATIFAGTGYTEAFF.

The chain recombines TRBV7-2 with TRBJ2-3, with 7 bases aligning to TRBD2. V shed 6 bases, J shed 5 bases, and the junction held 11 bases outside the gene matches. Germline CDR1 is SGHTA and CDR2 is FQGNSA. The CDR3 is 15 residues long. The CDR3 region has the DNA TGTGCCAGCAGTTTGGGGGGAGGGCCGATAGATACGCAGTATTTT. Encoded protein: CASSLGGGPIDTQYF.